These 25 T cell receptor beta chains share one sample of origin, sequenced in a study of shared clonotypes between healthy human individuals. The protocol was immunoSEQ multiplex PCR, while the TCRdb copy is restricted to in-frame clones and leaves out a portion. The sample consists of over 850,000 clones, around 78% of them appearing once. The sample consisted of memory CD4+ T cells from PBMCs. Subset of the sample: CD45RA-negative fraction. Receptors were obtained from a young man in good health. Some clones in this sample may be carry-over from other donors' samples.

This chain joins TRBV11-2 and TRBJ2-1, with a tentative D call TRBD2 (6 bases). Germline CDR1 and CDR2: SGHAT and FQNNGV. Between the trimmed V and J ends, which lost 5 bases and 1 base, there was a span of 18 bases. The CDR3 totals 17 residues. CDR3: CASSPNSGTASYNEQFF. For the CDR3, the DNA is TGTGCCAGCAGCCCTAACTCCGGGACTGCTTCCTACAATGAGCAGTTCTTC. Together with reference TRBV11-2 and TRBJ2-1, the CDR3 gives the full variable domain: EAGVAQSPRYKIIEKRQSVAFWCNPISGHATLYWYQQILGQGPKLLIQFQNNGVVDDSQLPKDRFSAERLKGVDSTLKIQPAKLEDSAVYLCASSPNSGTASYNEQFFGPGTRLTVL.

As concerns this clone: A read error may account for a junction end that differs from germline. The gene calls are TRBV11-2 and TRBJ2-1; TRBD2 agrees at 12 bases. The CDR3 is made up of 16 amino acids. Germline V gene sequence: CDR1 SGHAT, CDR2 FQNNGV. CDR3 in amino acids: CVSTPRLAGVYNEQFF. The CDR3 DNA follows: TGTGTCAGCACCCCCCGACTAGCGGGAGTGTACAATGAGCAGTTCTTC. Based on the CDR3 plus reference TRBV11-2 and TRBJ2-1, the full variable domain is EAGVAQSPRYKIIEKRQSVAFWCNPISGHATLYWYQQILGQGPKLLIQFQNNGVVDDSQLPKDRFSAERLKGVDSTLKIQPAKLEDSAVYLCVSTPRLAGVYNEQFFGPGTRLTVL.

The genes are TRBV9 and TRBJ2-1, with D possibly being TRBD1 or TRBD2 (6 bases each). V gave up 0 bases and J gave up 8 bases, with 15 bases separating them. Germline loops: CDR1 SGDLS, CDR2 YYNGEE. The CDR3 is made up of 15 amino acids. This chain's CDR3 is CASSVAEGGRDEQFF. The CDR3 region has the DNA TGTGCCAGCAGCGTAGCTGAGGGGGGAAGGGATGAGCAGTTCTTC. Full variable domain (outside the CDR3, taken from reference TRBV9 and TRBJ2-1): DSGVTQTPKHLITATGQRVTLRCSPRSGDLSVYWYQQSLDQGLQFLIQYYNGEERAKGNILERFSAQQFPDLHSELNLSSLELGDSALYFCASSVAEGGRDEQFFGPGTRLTVL.

The genes are TRBV7-9 and TRBJ2-7; the D call may be TRBD1 or TRBD2 (6 bases each). The length of the CDR3 is 15 residues. Germline values: CDR1 SEHNR, CDR2 FQNEAQ (reference sequence). Deletions cut 5 bases from V and 6 bases from J, with 20 bases between. In DNA form, the CDR3 reads TGTGCCAGCAGCCTCGGGTGGGGGGCCCAAGGCGAGCAGTACTTC. This encodes CASSLGWGAQGEQYF.

This rearrangement joins TRBV10-3 to TRBJ2-2; 7 bases fit TRBD1. The CDR3 sequence is 16 residues long. V lost 4 bases and J lost 0; bases outside the gene matches: 5. Germline assignment: CDR1 ENHRY and CDR2 SYGVKD. CDR3 nucleotides: TGTGCCATCAGTGGGAAGGACAGGACGAACACCGGGGAGCTGTTTTTT. It is translated as CAISGKDRTNTGELFF.

The chain links TRBV27 to TRBJ1-1; D is possibly TRBD1 (6 bases). Trimming stripped 1 base from V and 0 bases from J, with 6 bases between. The CDR3 contains 14 residues. The germline CDR1 and CDR2 sequences are MNHEY and SMNVEV (reference sequence). Here the CDR3 reads CASSLWGLNTEAFF. CDR3 sequence (DNA): TGTGCCAGCAGTTTATGGGGGCTGAACACTGAAGCTTTCTTT.

The chain recombines TRBV5-1 with TRBJ2-2; weak D call: TRBD2 (5 bases). V shed 5 bases and J shed 3 bases, with 8 bases lying between them. This CDR3 region has 13 residues. Germline CDR1 and CDR2: SGHRS and YFSETQ. As DNA, the CDR3 is TGCGCCAGCAGTGGGCGGGACACCGGGGAGCTGTTTTTT. Amino acid sequence: CASSGRDTGELFF.

The DNA for the CDR3 is TGTGCCTGGAGTGGCTCTTTCTCTGGAAACACCATATATTTT. Protein sequence: CAWSGSFSGNTIYF. This chain connects TRBV30 to TRBJ1-3, with unresolved D. Germline V gene data show CDR1 as GTSNPN and CDR2 as SVGIG (reference sequence). This CDR3 is built from 14 residues. Trimming took 1 base from V and 0 from J, leaving 7 bases between them.

V and J are TRBV2 and TRBJ2-7, with unresolved D. The V end was cut by 1 base, the J end by 12 bases, with 7 bases between. This CDR3 region has 10 residues. Germline CDR1 is SNHLY and CDR2 is FYNNEI. CDR3 nucleotides: TGTGCCAGCAGTGAAGGACGGCTGTACTTC. Protein sequence: CASSEGRLYF.

The V call is TRBV5-4, the J call TRBJ2-2, with TRBD1 as a possible D gene (7 bases). Looked up from germline, CDR1 is SGHNT and CDR2 is YYREEE (reference sequence). V was shortened by 4 bases and J by 1 base, with 17 bases between the two germline ends. CDR3 length: 17 amino acids. This chain's CDR3 is CASSRGGTAKNTGELFF. CDR3 in DNA: TGTGCCAGCAGCCGAGGAGGGACAGCGAAGAACACCGGGGAGCTGTTTTTT.

The chain employs TRBV18 and TRBJ2-3, with 9 bases identical to TRBD1. With V trimmed by 1 base and J by 2 bases, 4 bases remained unmatched. The germline CDR1 and CDR2 sequences are KGHSH and LQKENI. The CDR3 length is 16 residues. The CDR3 loop is CASSPLGQGDTDTQYF. DNA for the CDR3: TGTGCCAGCTCACCACTGGGACAGGGTGACACAGATACGCAGTATTTT.

The chain couples TRBV7-3 to TRBJ1-2, with D possibly being TRBD1 (5 bases). Germline CDR1 reads SGHTA; CDR2 reads FQGTGA. V shed 4 bases and J shed 3 bases, with 12 bases lying between them. The CDR3 loop spans 14 amino acids. CDR3 residues: CASSSQGGDYGYTF. The CDR3 DNA follows: TGTGCCAGCAGCTCCCAGGGAGGCGACTATGGCTACACCTTC.

This clone has just one count. The J gene is TRBJ2-3, the V gene TRBV5-6; 8 nucleotides line up with TRBD2. With 5 bases clipped from V and 3 bases from J, the junction kept 8 bases outside the gene matches. Germline CDR1 and CDR2: SGHDT and YYEEEE. The CDR3 has 15 residues. The CDR3 nucleotides read TGTGCCAGCAGTTATAAGCGGGAGCGGACAGATACGCAGTATTTT. Residues: CASSYKRERTDTQYF.

The V and J genes are TRBV18 and TRBJ2-7; 8 nucleotides match TRBD1. CDR1 is KGHSH and CDR2 is LQKENI in the germline V gene. V lost 3 bases and J lost 2; bases outside the gene matches: 6. CDR3 size: 15 residues. DNA for the CDR3: TGTGCCAGCTCACCGGCGTCGACAGGGGCCTACGAGCAGTACTTC. Amino acid sequence: CASSPASTGAYEQYF.

The V gene is TRBV5-1, the J gene TRBJ1-3, with no clear D. The CDR3 covers 14 residues. V lost 4 bases, J lost 4 bases, and 12 bases lay in between. Germline V gives CDR1 SGHRS, CDR2 YFSETQ. CDR3 nucleotide sequence: TGCGCCAGCAGCCTCCCGGCAGCGGGAAACACCATATATTTT. Amino acid sequence: CASSLPAAGNTIYF. Variable domain in full (rest from reference TRBV5-1 and TRBJ1-3): KAGVTQTPRYLIKTRGQQVTLSCSPISGHRSVSWYQQTPGQGLQFLFEYFSETQRNKGNFPGRFSGRQFSNSRSEMNVSTLELGDSALYLCASSLPAAGNTIYFGEGSWLTVV.

The chain employs TRBV7-3 and TRBJ2-2, with D possibly matching TRBD2 (6 bases). The V end was cut by 5 bases, the J end by 6 bases, with 10 bases between. Germline assignment: CDR1 SGHTA and CDR2 FQGTGA. CDR3 length: 13 residues. The chain's CDR3 is CASSAAGPGELFF. The CDR3 nucleotides read TGTGCCAGCAGCGCGGCGGGGCCCGGGGAGCTGTTTTTT.

The chain joins TRBV14 to TRBJ1-3; D is unclear. V lost 4 bases and J lost 3, with 10 bases in between. Germline-derived CDR1 and CDR2 are SGHDN and FVKESK. The CDR3 loop spans 14 amino acids. CDR3 residues: CASSPTRRGNTIYF. CDR3 nucleotides: TGTGCCAGCAGCCCGACGCGGCGTGGAAACACCATATATTTT.

J is TRBJ2-3 and V is TRBV7-2; 8 bases match TRBD1. The ends lost 4 bases at V and 4 bases at J; junction bases unmatched: 4. The CDR3 runs 14 residues. Per the germline V gene, CDR1 is SGHTA and CDR2 is FQGNSA. CDR3 DNA sequence: TGTGCCAGCAGCTCACCGACAGGGGCAGATACGCAGTATTTT. It encodes CASSSPTGADTQYF. Full variable domain (remainder filled in from reference TRBV7-2 and TRBJ2-3): GAGVSQSPSNKVTEKGKDVELRCDPISGHTALYWYRQSLGQGLEFLIYFQGNSAPDKSGLPSDRFSAERTGGSVSTLTIQRTQQEDSAVYLCASSSPTGADTQYFGPGTRLTVL.

This chain joins TRBV18 and TRBJ1-5; D uncertain. V lost 2 bases and J 4 bases, leaving 6 bases between the germline ends. Germline CDR1 and CDR2: KGHSH and LQKENI. The CDR3 is 13 amino acids. The CDR3 bases are TGTGCCAGCTCACCAGCCTCTAATCAGCCCCAGCATTTT. This codes for CASSPASNQPQHF. The variable domain in full, completed from reference TRBV18 and TRBJ1-5, reads NAGVMQNPRHLVRRRGQEARLRCSPMKGHSHVYWYRQLPEEGLKFMVYLQKENIIDESGMPKERFSAEFPKEGPSILRIQQVVRGDSAAYFCASSPASNQPQHFGDGTRLSIL.

About this clone itself: A much larger clone is a single base away; this may be a read error. The identical CDR3 is also encoded by other nucleotide sequences in the sample. The J gene is TRBJ1-2, the V gene TRBV28; D not certain. Germline CDR1 MDHEN, CDR2 SYDVKM. V shed 6 bases and J shed 8 bases, with 10 bases lying between them. The CDR3 loop spans 11 amino acids. The CDR3: CASSSQLGYTF. CDR3 nucleotide sequence: TGTGCCAGCAGCTCCCAGTTGGGCTACACCTTC.

Note on this clone: This may come from a read error, since a much larger clone is one base off. Within the sample, other DNA sequences also encode this same CDR3. The rearrangement links TRBV6-5 to TRBJ1-1; D unresolved. Between the trimmed V and J ends, which lost 2 bases and 0 bases, there was a span of 4 bases. Germline CDR1 MNHEY, CDR2 SVGAGI. CDR3 size: 13 residues. The chain's CDR3 is CASSYGMNTEAFF. The DNA for the CDR3 is TGTGCCAGCAGTTACGGCATGAACACTGAAGCTTTCTTT.

V is TRBV7-9 and J is TRBJ2-1; 7 bases map to TRBD2. There are 15 residues in the CDR3. Germline CDR1 reads SEHNR; CDR2 reads FQNEAQ (reference sequence). Losses at the gene ends were 9 bases for V and 5 bases for J; bases not matched to a gene: 13. CDR3 sequence reads: CASPAGWSGNNEQFF. The CDR3 nucleotides are TGTGCCAGTCCGGCGGGTTGGAGCGGGAACAATGAGCAGTTCTTC.

This clone was seen many times. The rearrangement uses TRBV5-6 and TRBJ2-6; D is uncertain. Germline V gives CDR1 SGHDT, CDR2 YYEEEE. The CDR3 has 15 residues. Between the trimmed V and J ends, which lost 4 bases and 9 bases, there was a span of 17 bases. The CDR3: CASSLMDGMGNVLTF. In DNA, the CDR3 is TGTGCCAGCAGCCTCATGGATGGTATGGGCAACGTCCTGACTTTC.

The V and J genes are TRBV18 and TRBJ2-7, with 7 bases identical to TRBD1. Per the germline V gene, CDR1 is KGHSH and CDR2 is LQKENI. V shed 6 bases, J shed 5 bases, and the junction held 16 bases outside the gene matches. The CDR3 has 16 residues. The CDR3 reads CASSSTARQGPNEQYF. CDR3 sequence (DNA): TGTGCCAGCTCGAGTACAGCAAGACAGGGACCCAACGAGCAGTACTTC.

On this clone itself: Other nucleotide sequences in the sample specify the same CDR3. This chain uses TRBV5-5 with TRBJ1-2; 10 nucleotides line up with TRBD1. CDR1 is SGHKS, CDR2 YYEKEE, per germline (reference sequence). This CDR3 contains 14 residues. Germline trimming cut 0 bases from V and 6 bases from J; bases unmatched to any gene: 2. The CDR3: CASSLEGTGDGYTF. The CDR3 coding sequence is TGTGCCAGCAGCTTGGAAGGGACAGGGGATGGCTACACCTTC.